This T cell receptor beta chain was sequenced in a study of blood T cell repertoires in COVID-19. Trimming left V 3 bases short and J 7 bases short, with 18 bases between. CDR1 LGHDT and CDR2 YNNKEL come from the germline V gene (reference sequence). This CDR3 has 15 residues. Sequencing was performed with immunoSEQ multiplex PCR; in TCRdb, only in-frame clones are kept and a portion is missing. The sample lists 200,000 to 250,000 clones; more than 60% were seen once. Sample: peripheral blood. The chain is built from TRBV3-1 (or the pseudogene TRBV3-2) and TRBJ1-2; D perhaps matches TRBD1 (6 bases). This TCR was recovered from a woman in her thirties or forties with active or convalescent COVID-19. CDR3 protein: CASSHGGQGSGGYTF. The CDR3 DNA is TGTGCCAGCAGCCATGGGGGCCAGGGATCGGGTGGCTACACCTTC.